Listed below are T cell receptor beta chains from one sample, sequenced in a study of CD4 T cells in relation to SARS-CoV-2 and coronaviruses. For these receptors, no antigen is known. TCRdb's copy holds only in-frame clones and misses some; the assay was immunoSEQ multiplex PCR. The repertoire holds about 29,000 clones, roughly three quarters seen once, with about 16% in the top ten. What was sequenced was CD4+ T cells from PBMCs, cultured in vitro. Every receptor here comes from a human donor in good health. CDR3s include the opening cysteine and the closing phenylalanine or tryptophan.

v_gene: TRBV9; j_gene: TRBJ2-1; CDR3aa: CASSVDVTTLKEQFF
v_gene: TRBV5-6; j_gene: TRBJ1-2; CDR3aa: CASSLGGVDYGYTF
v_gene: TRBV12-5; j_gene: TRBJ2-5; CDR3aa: CASGLRGETQYF
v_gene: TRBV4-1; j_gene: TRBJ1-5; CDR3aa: CASSQRQGRADNQPQHF
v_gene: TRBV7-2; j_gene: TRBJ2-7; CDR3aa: CASSLNRGAYEQYF
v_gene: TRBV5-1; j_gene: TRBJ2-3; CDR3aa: CASSPLSVSTDTQYF
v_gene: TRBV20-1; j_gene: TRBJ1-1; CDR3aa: CSARLTLLTFF
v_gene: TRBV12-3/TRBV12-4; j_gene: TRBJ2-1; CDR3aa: CASRNRDSRGFF
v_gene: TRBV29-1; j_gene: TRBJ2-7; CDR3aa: CSVGAGSSYEQYF
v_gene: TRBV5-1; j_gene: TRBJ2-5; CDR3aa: CASTEQETQYF
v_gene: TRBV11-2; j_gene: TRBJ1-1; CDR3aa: CASSLGVTVMNTEAFF
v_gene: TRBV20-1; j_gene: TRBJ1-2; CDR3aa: CSASLQGQSYGYTF
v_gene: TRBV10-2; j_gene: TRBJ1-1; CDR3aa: CASRVDTEAFF
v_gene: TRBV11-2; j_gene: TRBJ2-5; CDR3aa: CASSSWDGQETQYF
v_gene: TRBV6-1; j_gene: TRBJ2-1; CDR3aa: CASSGRGTSGFGEQFF
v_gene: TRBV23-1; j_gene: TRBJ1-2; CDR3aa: CASSQSPGGWHGYTF
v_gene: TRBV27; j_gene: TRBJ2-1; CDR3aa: CASSRYRPDSNEQFF